This T cell receptor (beta chain) was observed in a study of blood T cells in healthy people across ages. At the level of the study: Roughly one uniquely barcoded beta molecule per two T cells was captured. The study's findings and limits: PBMCs went unsorted, and a conclusive naive versus antigen-experienced comparison was therefore prevented.

For this clonotype: What it recognizes is unknown.

The use of a sample-barcoded 5' primer and a J-beta primer mix characterized a second PCR of roughly 7 to 12 cycles. TCRdb called the 5' RACE reads again in MiXCR, with one record for every CDR3 protein. The sample comprises hundreds of thousands of distinct CDR3 sequences, about 43% of which are singletons, and approximately 31% rests with the top ten. Germline CDR1 reads LGHNA; CDR2 reads YNFKEQ. This CDR3 has 18 amino acids. The V gene end was trimmed by 0 bases and the J gene end by 0 bases; junction bases not matched to a gene: 9. PBMCs numbering at least 6.5 million were isolated per sample. The TCR comes from an elderly man in good health. The specimen sequenced was blood. This chain joins TRBV4-2 and TRBJ2-3, with 7 bases that match TRBD2. The CDR3 sequence: CASSQDTLAPSSTDTQYF. The CDR3, as DNA: TGTGCCAGCAGCCAAGATACACTAGCGCCGTCTAGCACAGATACGCAGTATTTT.